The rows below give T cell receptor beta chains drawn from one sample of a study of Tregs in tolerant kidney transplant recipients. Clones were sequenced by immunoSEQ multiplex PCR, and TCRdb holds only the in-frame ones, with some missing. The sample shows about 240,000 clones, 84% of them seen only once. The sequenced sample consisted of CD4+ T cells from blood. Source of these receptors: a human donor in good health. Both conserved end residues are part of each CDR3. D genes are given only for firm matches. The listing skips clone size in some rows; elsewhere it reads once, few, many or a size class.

CDR3 DNA: TGCGCCAGCAGCCCTAATCCGGGACTGATGAACACTGAAGCTGTCTTT
CDR3 protein: CASSPNPGLMNTEAVF
V gene: TRBV4-1
J gene: TRBJ1-1
clone size: -
D gene: -

CDR3 DNA: TGTGCCAGCACCGAGGGGGAAACTGGGGCCAACGTCCTGACTTTC
CDR3 protein: CASTEGETGANVLTF
V gene: TRBV6-1
J gene: TRBJ2-6
clone size: -
D gene: -

CDR3 DNA: TGCGCCAGCAGCCTCCTAAACCCGGGAATGAACACTGAAGCTTTCTTT
CDR3 protein: CASSLLNPGMNTEAFF
V gene: TRBV4-1
J gene: TRBJ1-1
clone size: once
D gene: -

CDR3 DNA: TGTGCCAGCAGCTTGGGGACGCCACACAATGAGCAGTTCTTC
CDR3 protein: CASSLGTPHNEQFF
V gene: TRBV7-7
J gene: TRBJ2-1
clone size: -
D gene: -

CDR3 DNA: TGTGCCAGCAGCCTCCTGGGCACCGGGGAGCTGTTTTTT
CDR3 protein: CASSLLGTGELFF
V gene: TRBV7-9
J gene: TRBJ2-2
clone size: -
D gene: -

CDR3 DNA: TGTGCCAGCAGCTTAGGGGACAGGGACACCGGGGAGCTGTTTTTT
CDR3 protein: CASSLGDRDTGELFF
V gene: TRBV13
J gene: TRBJ2-2
clone size: -
D gene: TRBD1

CDR3 DNA: TGTGCCAGCTCACCAGCCGGGACAGGAAACGAGCAGTACTTC
CDR3 protein: CASSPAGTGNEQYF
V gene: TRBV18
J gene: TRBJ2-7
clone size: -
D gene: TRBD1

CDR3 DNA: TGCGCCAGCAGCTTGGAACCAGGGGGCGACACCGGGGAGCTGTTTTTT
CDR3 protein: CASSLEPGGDTGELFF
V gene: TRBV5-1
J gene: TRBJ2-2
clone size: -
D gene: TRBD1

CDR3 DNA: TGCAGCGTTGAAGTCCGAGCGGGGGGCTACGAGCAGTACTTC
CDR3 protein: CSVEVRAGGYEQYF
V gene: TRBV29-1
J gene: TRBJ2-7
clone size: -
D gene: TRBD2

CDR3 DNA: TGTGCCAGCAGTTACTCTTTGCGGACGAACACCGGGGAGCTGTTTTTT
CDR3 protein: CASSYSLRTNTGELFF
V gene: TRBV6-5
J gene: TRBJ2-2
clone size: -
D gene: -

CDR3 DNA: TGCGCCAGCAGCATTCGACAGGGTAACTATGGCTACACCTTC
CDR3 protein: CASSIRQGNYGYTF
V gene: TRBV4-1
J gene: TRBJ1-2
clone size: -
D gene: TRBD1

CDR3 DNA: TGTGCCAGCAGCTTGGTAACAGGACTACGCAACTATGGCTACACCTTC
CDR3 protein: CASSLVTGLRNYGYTF
V gene: TRBV5-8
J gene: TRBJ1-2
clone size: -
D gene: -

CDR3 DNA: TGTGCCAGCAGTTACCCCTCGGCAGCTGCTGGGAATGAGCAGTTCTTC
CDR3 protein: CASSYPSAAAGNEQFF
V gene: TRBV6-5
J gene: TRBJ2-1
clone size: -
D gene: -

CDR3 DNA: TGTGCCAGCTCACCAGCAGGGGCGCAGGGACAGCCCCAGCATTTT
CDR3 protein: CASSPAGAQGQPQHF
V gene: TRBV18
J gene: TRBJ1-5
clone size: few
D gene: -

CDR3 DNA: TGTGCCAGCAGCTTGTTCGGAATGAGTGGCTACACCTTC
CDR3 protein: CASSLFGMSGYTF
V gene: TRBV5-4
J gene: TRBJ1-2
clone size: -
D gene: -

CDR3 DNA: TGCAGCGTTGAAGGACAGGGATTCAACGAGCAGTACTTC
CDR3 protein: CSVEGQGFNEQYF
V gene: TRBV29-1
J gene: TRBJ2-7
clone size: -
D gene: TRBD1

CDR3 DNA: TGTGCCAGCAGCTTAAGAGGGGGCGAGGGCACAGATACGCAGTATTTT
CDR3 protein: CASSLRGGEGTDTQYF
V gene: TRBV11-3
J gene: TRBJ2-3
clone size: -
D gene: TRBD1

CDR3 DNA: TGTGCCAGTAGCAAGGACACCCTCCTCACAGATACGCAGTATTTT
CDR3 protein: CASSKDTLLTDTQYF
V gene: TRBV19
J gene: TRBJ2-3
clone size: -
D gene: -

CDR3 DNA: TGTGCCAGCAGCCTCTGGACTGCAGATACGCAGTATTTT
CDR3 protein: CASSLWTADTQYF
V gene: TRBV7-6
J gene: TRBJ2-3
clone size: -
D gene: -

CDR3 DNA: TGTGCCAGCAGCCATCGACGGCTCGGGCAGTACTTC
CDR3 protein: CASSHRRLGQYF
V gene: TRBV7-9
J gene: TRBJ2-7
clone size: -
D gene: -

CDR3 DNA: TGTGCCACGAGCTCGGGACGGATCTCTGGGGCCAACGTCCTGACTTTC
CDR3 protein: CATSSGRISGANVLTF
V gene: TRBV19
J gene: TRBJ2-6
clone size: -
D gene: -

CDR3 DNA: TGCGCCAGCAGTGAGCGGCGGACTAGCTTATCCTACGAGCAGTACTTC
CDR3 protein: CASSERRTSLSYEQYF
V gene: TRBV10-2
J gene: TRBJ2-7
clone size: -
D gene: TRBD2

CDR3 DNA: TGCAGTGCTAGCCCCAAGACCCAGTACTTC
CDR3 protein: CSASPKTQYF
V gene: TRBV20-1
J gene: TRBJ2-5
clone size: -
D gene: -

CDR3 DNA: TGCAGCGTTATGAGCCCCTCCGGGGCCAACGTCCTGACTTTC
CDR3 protein: CSVMSPSGANVLTF
V gene: TRBV29-1
J gene: TRBJ2-6
clone size: -
D gene: -

CDR3 DNA: TGTGCTCATGGCTACCTTACAACGGGCTACACCTTC
CDR3 protein: CAHGYLTTGYTF
V gene: TRBV30
J gene: TRBJ1-2
clone size: -
D gene: -

CDR3 DNA: TGTGCCAGCAGACCGAACACCGGGGAGCTGTTTTTT
CDR3 protein: CASRPNTGELFF
V gene: TRBV6-1
J gene: TRBJ2-2
clone size: -
D gene: -

CDR3 DNA: TGTGCCAGCAGCTTATTACACGGCGTCGCCTACGAGCAGTACTTC
CDR3 protein: CASSLLHGVAYEQYF
V gene: TRBV7-2
J gene: TRBJ2-7
clone size: -
D gene: -

CDR3 DNA: TGTGCCAGCAGCTTGACCGCGGACTATGGCTACACCTTC
CDR3 protein: CASSLTADYGYTF
V gene: TRBV7-3
J gene: TRBJ1-2
clone size: few
D gene: -

CDR3 DNA: TGCAGCGTGGGGGGCGGGACAGGCTCCTACGAGCAGTACTTC
CDR3 protein: CSVGGGTGSYEQYF
V gene: TRBV29-1
J gene: TRBJ2-7
clone size: -
D gene: TRBD1

CDR3 DNA: TGTGCCAGCAGCATCCAGTATGGGCAGGGGGATACGCAGTATTTT
CDR3 protein: CASSIQYGQGDTQYF
V gene: TRBV7-9
J gene: TRBJ2-3
clone size: -
D gene: -

CDR3 DNA: TGCGCCAGCAGCGCCCTAGGACAGGGGGCGATGGGCGAGCAGTACTTC
CDR3 protein: CASSALGQGAMGEQYF
V gene: TRBV4-1
J gene: TRBJ2-7
clone size: -
D gene: TRBD1

CDR3 DNA: TGTGCCAGCAGTGAGGGGTCCTACGAGCAGTACTTC
CDR3 protein: CASSEGSYEQYF
V gene: TRBV2
J gene: TRBJ2-7
clone size: -
D gene: -